This TCR beta chain was profiled in a study of vaccination and CD4 T cells after COVID-19. As for the study in general: Post-COVID samples had a sampling time that fell a median around 100 days after diagnosis (range 35 to 161). Cells were stimulated with overlapping spike peptide pools from SARS-CoV-2, HCoV-NL63, HCoV-OC43 and HCoV-229E.

There are 14 residues in the CDR3. Germline V gives CDR1 LNHDA, CDR2 SQIVND (reference sequence). The V segment lost 2 bases and the J segment 9 bases; nucleotides outside the gene matches: 9. Cultured CD4+ T cells had their DNA profiled by the Oncomine TCR Beta short-read assay. Genomic DNA from cultured CD4+ T cells was extracted. TCRdb re-called the PCR reads with MiXCR, one entry per CDR3 protein. The data show 15,000 to 20,000 distinct CDR3 sequences, roughly half seen once. A note on this clonotype: As yet, its antigen is unknown.

Treatment: approximately 9-day PBMC culture with coronavirus spike peptide pools or control peptides (ViraFEST assay). Peptide pool stimulation in ViraFEST expanded antigen-specific T cells, whose TCRs were then sequenced. Here the sequenced sample was CD4+ T cells from blood, cultured in vitro, taken before SARS-CoV-2 vaccination. The origin of this receptor is a human donor who had recovered from COVID-19. The rearrangement links TRBV19 to TRBJ1-1; TRBD1 matches 7 bases. The CDR3 DNA reads as TGTGCCAGTAGTATACTTGAAAGGGGGCAGAAAGCTTTCTTT. Its protein product is CASSILERGQKAFF.